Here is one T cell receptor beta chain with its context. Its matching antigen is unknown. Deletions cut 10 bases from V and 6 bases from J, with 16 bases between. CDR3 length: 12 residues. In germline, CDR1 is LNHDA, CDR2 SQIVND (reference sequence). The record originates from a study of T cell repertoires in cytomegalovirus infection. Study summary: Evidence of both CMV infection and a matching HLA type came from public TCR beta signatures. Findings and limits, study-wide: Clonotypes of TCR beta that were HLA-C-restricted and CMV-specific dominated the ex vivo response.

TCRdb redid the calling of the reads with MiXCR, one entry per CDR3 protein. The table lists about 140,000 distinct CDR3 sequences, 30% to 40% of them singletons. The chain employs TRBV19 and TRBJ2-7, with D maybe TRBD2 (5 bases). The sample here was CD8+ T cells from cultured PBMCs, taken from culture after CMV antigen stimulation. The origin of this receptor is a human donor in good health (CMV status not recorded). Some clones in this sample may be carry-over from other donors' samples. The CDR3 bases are TGTGCCACCCGTGCGGGTCTGGGCGAGCAGTACTTC. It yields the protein CATRAGLGEQYF.